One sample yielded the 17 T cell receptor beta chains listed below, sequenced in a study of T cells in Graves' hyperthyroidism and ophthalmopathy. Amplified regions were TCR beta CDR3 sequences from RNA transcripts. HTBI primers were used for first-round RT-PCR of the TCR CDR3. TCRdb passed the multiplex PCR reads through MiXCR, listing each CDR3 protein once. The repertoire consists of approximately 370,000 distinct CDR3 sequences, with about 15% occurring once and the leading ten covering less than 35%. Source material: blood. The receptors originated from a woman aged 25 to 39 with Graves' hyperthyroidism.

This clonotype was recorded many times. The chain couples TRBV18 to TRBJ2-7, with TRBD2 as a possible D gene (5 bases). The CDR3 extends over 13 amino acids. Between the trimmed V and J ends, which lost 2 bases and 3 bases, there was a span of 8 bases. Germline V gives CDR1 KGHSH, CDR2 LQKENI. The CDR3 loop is CASSPSGGYEQYF. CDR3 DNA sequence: TGTGCCAGCTCACCATCTGGAGGCTACGAGCAGTACTTC.

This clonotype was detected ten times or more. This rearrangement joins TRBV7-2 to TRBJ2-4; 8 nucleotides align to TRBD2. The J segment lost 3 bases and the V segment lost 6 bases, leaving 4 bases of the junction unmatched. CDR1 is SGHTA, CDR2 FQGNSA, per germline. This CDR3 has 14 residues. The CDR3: CASRSGSGKNIQYF. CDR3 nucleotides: TGTGCCAGCAGGAGCGGGAGTGGCAAAAACATTCAGTACTTC.

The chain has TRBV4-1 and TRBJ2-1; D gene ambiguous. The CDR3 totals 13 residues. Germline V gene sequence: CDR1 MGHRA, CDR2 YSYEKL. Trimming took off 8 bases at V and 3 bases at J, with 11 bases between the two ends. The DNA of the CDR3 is TGCGCCAGCTATAGCAGGTTCTACAATGAGCAGTTCTTC. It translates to CASYSRFYNEQFF.

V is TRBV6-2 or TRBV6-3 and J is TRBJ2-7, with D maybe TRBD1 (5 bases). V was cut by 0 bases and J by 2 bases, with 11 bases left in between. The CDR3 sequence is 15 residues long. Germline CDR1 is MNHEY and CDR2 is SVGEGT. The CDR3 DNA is TGTGCCAGCAGTTACTCGAATGGGGCTCCCTACGAGCAGTACTTC. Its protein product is CASSYSNGAPYEQYF.

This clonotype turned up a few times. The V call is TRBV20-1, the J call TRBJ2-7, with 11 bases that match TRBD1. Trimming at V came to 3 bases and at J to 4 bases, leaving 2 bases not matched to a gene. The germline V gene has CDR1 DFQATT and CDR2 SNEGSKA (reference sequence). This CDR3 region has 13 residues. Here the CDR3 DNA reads TGCAGTGCTAGCCGGGACAGGGGGTACGAGCAGTACTTC. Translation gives CSASRDRGYEQYF.

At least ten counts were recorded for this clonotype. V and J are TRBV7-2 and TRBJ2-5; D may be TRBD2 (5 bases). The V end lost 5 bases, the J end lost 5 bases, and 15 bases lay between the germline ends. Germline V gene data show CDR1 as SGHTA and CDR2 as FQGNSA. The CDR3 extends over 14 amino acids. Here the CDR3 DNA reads TGTGCCAGCAGCCCTTACCGGACGGGGGAGACCCAGTACTTC. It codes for CASSPYRTGETQYF.

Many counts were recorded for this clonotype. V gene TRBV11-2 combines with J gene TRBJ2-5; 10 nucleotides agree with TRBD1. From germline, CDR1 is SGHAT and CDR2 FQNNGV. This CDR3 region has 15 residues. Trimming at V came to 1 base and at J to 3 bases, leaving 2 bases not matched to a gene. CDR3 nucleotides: TGTGCCAGCAGCTTAGCCGGGACAGGGGAAGAGACCCAGTACTTC. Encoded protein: CASSLAGTGEETQYF.

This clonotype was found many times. In DNA form, the CDR3 reads TGTGCCAGCAGTTATAGCGCGTCCACAGATACGCAGTATTTT. Residues: CASSYSASTDTQYF. The chain employs TRBV12-3 or TRBV12-4 and TRBJ2-3, with D possibly matching TRBD2 (5 bases). The CDR3 is 14 amino acids. Trimming removed 4 bases at V and 2 bases at J, with 10 bases between.

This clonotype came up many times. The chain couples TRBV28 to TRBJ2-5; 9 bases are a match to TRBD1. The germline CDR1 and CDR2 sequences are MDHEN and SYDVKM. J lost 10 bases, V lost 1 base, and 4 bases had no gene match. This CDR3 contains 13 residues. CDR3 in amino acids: CASSLYTGGDQYF. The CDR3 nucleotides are TGTGCCAGCAGTTTATATACAGGGGGCGACCAGTACTTC.

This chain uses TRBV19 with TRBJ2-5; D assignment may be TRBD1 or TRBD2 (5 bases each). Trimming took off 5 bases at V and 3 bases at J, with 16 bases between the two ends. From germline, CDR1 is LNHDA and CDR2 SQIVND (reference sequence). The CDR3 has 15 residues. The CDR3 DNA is TGTGCCAGTAGTCTCGCCGGGACCAGAAAAGAGACCCAGTACTTC. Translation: CASSLAGTRKETQYF.

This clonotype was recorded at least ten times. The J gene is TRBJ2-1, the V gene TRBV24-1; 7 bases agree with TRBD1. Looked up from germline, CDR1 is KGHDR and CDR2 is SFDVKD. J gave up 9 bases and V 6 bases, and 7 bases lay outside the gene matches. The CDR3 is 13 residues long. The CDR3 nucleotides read TGTGCCACCAGTACATCGACAGGGTTTGAGCAGTTCTTC. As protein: CATSTSTGFEQFF.

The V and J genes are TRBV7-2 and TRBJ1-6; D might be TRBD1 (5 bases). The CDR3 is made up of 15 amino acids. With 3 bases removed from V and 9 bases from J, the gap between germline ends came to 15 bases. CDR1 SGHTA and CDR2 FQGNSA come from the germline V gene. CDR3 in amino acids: CASSFDGLGGSPLHF. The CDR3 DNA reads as TGTGCCAGCAGCTTTGACGGGCTCGGGGGTTCACCCCTCCACTTT.

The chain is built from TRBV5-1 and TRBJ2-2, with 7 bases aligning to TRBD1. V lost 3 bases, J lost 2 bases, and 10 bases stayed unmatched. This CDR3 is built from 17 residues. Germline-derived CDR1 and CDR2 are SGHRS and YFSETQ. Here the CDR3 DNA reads TGCGCCAGCAGCTCGGGACCGGCAGGGGGTAACACCGGGGAGCTGTTTTTT. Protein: CASSSGPAGGNTGELFF.

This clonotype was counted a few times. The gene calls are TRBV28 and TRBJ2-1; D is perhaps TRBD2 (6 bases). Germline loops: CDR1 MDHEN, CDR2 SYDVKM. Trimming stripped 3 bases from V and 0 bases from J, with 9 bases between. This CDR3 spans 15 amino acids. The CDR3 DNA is TGTGCCAGCAGTTTGGGACTTAGCTCCTACAATGAGCAGTTCTTC. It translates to CASSLGLSSYNEQFF.

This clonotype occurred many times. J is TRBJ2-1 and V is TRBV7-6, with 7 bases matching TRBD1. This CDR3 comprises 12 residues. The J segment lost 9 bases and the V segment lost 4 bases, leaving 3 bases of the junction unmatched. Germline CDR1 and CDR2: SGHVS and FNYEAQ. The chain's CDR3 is CASSSGGGEQFF. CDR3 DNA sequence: TGTGCCAGCAGCTCAGGGGGTGGTGAGCAGTTCTTC.

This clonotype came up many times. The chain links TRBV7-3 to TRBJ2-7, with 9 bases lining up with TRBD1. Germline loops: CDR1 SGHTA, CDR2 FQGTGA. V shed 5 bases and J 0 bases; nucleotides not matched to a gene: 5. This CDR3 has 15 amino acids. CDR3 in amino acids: CASSRGQGSSYEQYF. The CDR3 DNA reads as TGTGCCAGCAGCCGGGGACAGGGCAGCTCCTACGAGCAGTACTTC.

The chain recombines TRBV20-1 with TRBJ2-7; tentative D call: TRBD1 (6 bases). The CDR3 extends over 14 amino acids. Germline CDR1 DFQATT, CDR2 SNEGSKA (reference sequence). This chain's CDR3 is CSVEDSTAQGEQYF. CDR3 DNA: TGCAGCGTTGAAGACTCGACCGCACAGGGCGAGCAGTACTTC.